Detailed here is one T cell receptor beta chain. The source of the sample is a study of blood T cell repertoires in COVID-19. Overall study context: Whether acute or convalescent, the COVID-19 samples came from the United States, Italy and Spain. Sample material is recorded as cDNA or gDNA derived from T cells, B-cell-depleted T cells, or PBMCs.

The CDR3 is made up of 14 amino acids. The V end was cut by 5 bases, the J end by 2 bases, with 12 bases between. The germline CDR1 and CDR2 sequences are MNHEY and SVGAGI. As handled by the study authors: Amplification with reference gene primers provided the estimates of nucleated cell counts. Repertoires were generated with immunoSEQ multiplex PCR, while TCRdb's copy carries only in-frame clones and drops some. V and J calls plus clone size are reproduced from that table; the DNA served to infer D and trimming. The sample lists roughly 230,000 clones; about 85% were seen once. Sequencing used peripheral blood. The gene calls are TRBV6-5 and TRBJ1-2; D possibly corresponds to TRBD1 (5 bases). The TCR was taken from a man aged 35-49 years with acute or convalescent COVID-19. Here the CDR3 reads CASSLYQGNYGYTF. The CDR3 DNA follows: TGTGCCAGCAGTCTATACCAGGGAAACTATGGCTACACCTTC.